This T cell receptor beta chain was documented in a study of Graves' ophthalmopathy and Graves' hyperthyroidism. Background on the study: There was a collection of peripheral blood at initial diagnosis, before any treatment.

Study outcomes and limitations: Using 13 signatures, a model distinguished ophthalmopathy from stable hyperthyroidism, reaching around 88% sensitivity and around 81% specificity. At just over 70% sensitivity and 72.22% specificity, the model predicted progression of the ophthalmopathy.

CDR1 is LGHNT and CDR2 is FRNRAP in the germline V gene. This CDR3 contains 12 residues. V lost 4 bases and J 9 bases, leaving 12 bases between the germline ends. Other autoimmune diseases, uncontrolled infections, pregnancy and lactation each led to patient exclusion. This clonotype was detected many times. Its matching antigen is unknown. Amplifying from RNA transcripts, the study obtained TCR beta CDR3 regions. First-round RT-PCR employed HTBI primers, with a second-round multiplex PCR after it. A single record per CDR3 protein comes from TCRdb applying MiXCR to the multiplex PCR reads. The sample records approximately 210,000 distinct CDR3 sequences, approximately 29% being singletons.

The sequence was collected from a man in his forties or fifties with Graves' ophthalmopathy. The specimen was peripheral blood. The chain links TRBV12-5 to TRBJ1-2; no definite D call. CDR3 DNA: TGTGCTAGTGGTTCCCGTTACCTAAGCTACACCTTC. Protein product: CASGSRYLSYTF. Full variable domain (outside the CDR3, taken from reference TRBV12-5 and TRBJ1-2): DARVTQTPRHKVTEMGQEVTMRCQPILGHNTVFWYRQTMMQGLELLAYFRNRAPLDDSGMPKDRFSAEMPDATLATLKIQPSEPRDSAVYFCASGSRYLSYTFGSGTRLTVV.